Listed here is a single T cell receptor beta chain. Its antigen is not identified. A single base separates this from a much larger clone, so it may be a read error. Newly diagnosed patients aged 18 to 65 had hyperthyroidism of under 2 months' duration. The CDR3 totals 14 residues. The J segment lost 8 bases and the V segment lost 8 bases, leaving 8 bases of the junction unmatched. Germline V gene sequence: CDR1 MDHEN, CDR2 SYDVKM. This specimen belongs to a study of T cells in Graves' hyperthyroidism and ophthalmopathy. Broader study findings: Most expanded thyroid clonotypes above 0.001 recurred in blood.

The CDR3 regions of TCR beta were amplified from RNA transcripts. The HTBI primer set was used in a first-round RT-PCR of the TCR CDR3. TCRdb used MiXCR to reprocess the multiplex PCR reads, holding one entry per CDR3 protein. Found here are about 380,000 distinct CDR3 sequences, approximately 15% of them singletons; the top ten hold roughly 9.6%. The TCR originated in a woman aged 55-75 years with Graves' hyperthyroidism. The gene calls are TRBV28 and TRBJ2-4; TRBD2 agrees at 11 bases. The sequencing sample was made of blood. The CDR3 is CASQTSGTRYIQYF. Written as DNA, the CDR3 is TGTGCCAGCCAGACTAGCGGGACCCGGTACATTCAGTACTTC.